This is a list of T cell receptor beta chains from one sample in a study of T cell changes during pregnancy in multiple sclerosis. Data came from immunoSEQ multiplex PCR; TCRdb stores just in-frame clones and leaves some out. Among more than 50,000 clones listed, roughly 90% were seen once. This specimen consisted of peripheral blood, obtained in the first trimester of pregnancy. These TCRs come from a female donor in good health, enrolled as a control in a pregnancy study. Each CDR3 is given with its conserved first and last residue. D genes are given only for firm matches. Size values are once, few and many counts, or a class for expanded clones, and some rows have none.

v_gene	d_gene	abundance	j_gene	CDR3nt	CDR3aa
TRBV7-2	TRBD1	NA	TRBJ1-3	TGTGCCAGCAGCCTCCGGGACAGAACTGGAAACACCATATATTTT	CASSLRDRTGNTIYF
TRBV29-1	NA	NA	TRBJ1-3	TGCAGCGTGGGGCGGGACTCTGGAAACACCATATATTTT	CSVGRDSGNTIYF
TRBV9	TRBD1	NA	TRBJ1-2	TGTGCCAGCAGCGTAGACGGACAGGGGGTTAGATATGGCTACACCTTC	CASSVDGQGVRYGYTF
TRBV15	TRBD1	NA	TRBJ2-2	TGTGCCACCAGCAGAGATTTATTGACAGGGGGCCTGCATCCGAACACCGGGGAGCTGTTTTTT	CATSRDLLTGGLHPNTGELFF
TRBV11-2	TRBD1	NA	TRBJ2-3	TGTGCCAGCAGCCCAGGGACAGGGCAGTATTTT	CASSPGTGQYF
TRBV27	TRBD1	NA	TRBJ1-2	TGTGCCAGCAGTTTAGTGGGACAGGGCAACTATGGCTACACCTTC	CASSLVGQGNYGYTF
TRBV27	NA	NA	TRBJ2-7	TGTGCCAGCAGTTTATCCACTTCCTCCTACGAGCAGTACTTC	CASSLSTSSYEQYF
TRBV28	NA	NA	TRBJ2-7	TGTGCCAGCAGTTTCCCCCAGACAGGAGTGTACGAGCAGTACTTC	CASSFPQTGVYEQYF
TRBV7-8	NA	NA	TRBJ1-1	TGTGCCAGCAGCTGGGGGCCCACTGAAGCTTTCTTT	CASSWGPTEAFF
TRBV5-4	NA	few	TRBJ1-1	TGTGCCAGCAGCTTGGGTTCGGGGGTGGCGAACACTGAAGCTTTCTTT	CASSLGSGVANTEAFF
TRBV19	NA	NA	TRBJ1-5	TGTGCCAGTAGTATAGCTCGGCAGCCCCAGCATTTT	CASSIARQPQHF
TRBV4-1	NA	NA	TRBJ2-5	TGCGCCAGCAGCCTAACCAAGCTCGTCCCCAAAGAGACCCAGTACTTC	CASSLTKLVPKETQYF